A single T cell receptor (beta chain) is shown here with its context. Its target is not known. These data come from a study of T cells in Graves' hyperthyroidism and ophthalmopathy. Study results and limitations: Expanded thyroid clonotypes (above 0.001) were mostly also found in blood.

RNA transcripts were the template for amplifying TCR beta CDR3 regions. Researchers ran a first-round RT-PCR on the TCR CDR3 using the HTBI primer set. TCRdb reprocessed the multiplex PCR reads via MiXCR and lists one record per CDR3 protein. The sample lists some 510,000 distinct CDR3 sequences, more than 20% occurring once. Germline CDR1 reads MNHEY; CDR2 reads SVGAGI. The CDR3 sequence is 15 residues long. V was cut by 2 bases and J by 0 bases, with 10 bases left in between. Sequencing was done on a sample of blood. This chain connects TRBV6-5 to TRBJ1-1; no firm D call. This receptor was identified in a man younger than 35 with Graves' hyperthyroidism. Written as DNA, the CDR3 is TGTGCCAGCAGTTACGGGGTGTCTATGAACACTGAAGCTTTCTTT. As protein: CASSYGVSMNTEAFF.